A single sample gave rise to the 9 T cell receptor beta chains below, sequenced in a study of CD8 T cells in Susac syndrome. An input of 0.5 to 1 ug of RNA was subjected to reverse transcription using random hexamers. TCRdb itself ran the immunoSEQ multiplex PCR reads through MiXCR, one entry per CDR3 protein. The sample has about 200,000 distinct CDR3 sequences, 90% to 95% seen once. Sequencing was performed on CD4+ T cells from PBMCs. The receptors originated from a human donor with multiple sclerosis.

V is TRBV20-1 and J is TRBJ1-1, with D maybe TRBD1 (6 bases). The CDR3 contains 14 residues. V was trimmed by 0 bases and J by 2 bases, leaving 10 bases between them. Per the germline V gene, CDR1 is DFQATT and CDR2 is SNEGSKA (reference sequence). This CDR3 is CSAREGGRNTEAFF. CDR3 bases: TGCAGTGCTAGAGAGGGGGGCAGAAACACTGAAGCTTTCTTT.

V gene TRBV5-1 combines with J gene TRBJ1-2; tentative D call: TRBD1 (5 bases). The CDR3 has 13 residues. The V and J ends lost 1 base and 5 bases respectively, with 9 bases between them. Germline V gene lookup returns CDR1 SGHRS and CDR2 YFSETQ. The CDR3 reads CASSLSDSYGYTF. The CDR3 DNA reads TGCGCCAGCAGCTTGAGTGACAGTTATGGCTACACCTTC.

The chain is built from TRBV4-2 and TRBJ1-1; the D is unclear. CDR3 size: 13 residues. In germline, CDR1 is LGHNA, CDR2 YNFKEQ. V lost 0 bases to trimming and J lost 4 bases, with 6 bases between them. The CDR3 nucleotides read TGTGCCAGCAGCCAAGACAGATTCACTGAAGCTTTCTTT. As protein: CASSQDRFTEAFF.

The gene calls are TRBV7-2 and TRBJ1-4; D is unresolved. In germline, CDR1 is SGHTA, CDR2 FQGNSA. V dropped 1 base and J dropped 1 base, with 10 bases sitting between them. The CDR3 is 16 residues long. DNA for the CDR3: TGTGCCAGCAGCTTAGGTCTCTGGGGAACTAATGAAAAACTGTTTTTT. As protein: CASSLGLWGTNEKLFF.

The chain employs TRBV7-9 and TRBJ2-7, with D possibly matching TRBD2 (5 bases). CDR1 and CDR2 from the germline V gene are SEHNR and FQNEAQ (reference sequence). Trimming stripped 4 bases from V and 4 bases from J, with 14 bases between. This CDR3 has 14 residues. The CDR3 protein is CASSSSGIYYEQYF. For the CDR3, the DNA is TGTGCCAGCAGCTCATCCGGGATTTATTACGAGCAGTACTTC. The full variable domain, with the rest looked up from reference TRBV7-9 and TRBJ2-7, is DTGVSQNPRHKITKRGQNVTFRCDPISEHNRLYWYRQTLGQGPEFLTYFQNEAQLEKSRLLSDRFSAERPKGSFSTLEIQRTEQGDSAMYLCASSSSGIYYEQYFGPGTRLTVT.

In its sample, this clonotype was seen a few times. J is TRBJ1-1 and V is TRBV20-1, with 7 nucleotides matching TRBD1. The CDR3 runs 13 residues. V lost 3 bases to trimming and J lost 1 base; unmatched junction nucleotides: 2. The germline gives CDR1 DFQATT, CDR2 SNEGSKA (reference sequence). As DNA, the CDR3 is TGCAGTGCTAGGACAGGGACGAACACTGAAGCTTTCTTT. It yields the protein CSARTGTNTEAFF.

V gene TRBV3-1 combines with J gene TRBJ2-5, with a weak D call TRBD1 (6 bases). Germline CDR1 is LGHDT and CDR2 is YNNKEL (reference sequence). Deletions cut 0 bases from V and 4 bases from J, with 12 bases between. This CDR3 region has 15 residues. CDR3: CASSQDNRAGETQYF. CDR3 in DNA: TGTGCCAGCAGCCAAGATAACAGGGCGGGAGAGACCCAGTACTTC.

The chain combines TRBV5-4 with TRBJ2-7; D unclear. V lost 2 bases and J lost 2, with 8 bases in between. This CDR3 is built from 13 residues. Germline-derived CDR1 and CDR2 are SGHNT and YYREEE (reference sequence). This CDR3 is CASSFFGPYEQYF. CDR3 sequence (DNA): TGTGCCAGCAGCTTCTTCGGACCCTACGAGCAGTACTTC.

The chain has TRBV7-2 and TRBJ2-1, with 10 positions matching TRBD2. This CDR3 is built from 15 residues. Germline CDR1 reads SGHTA; CDR2 reads FQGNSA. The J segment lost 6 bases and the V segment lost 7 bases, leaving 9 bases of the junction unmatched. This CDR3 reads CASTKRSGGANEQFF. Written as DNA, the CDR3 is TGTGCCAGCACCAAGAGAAGCGGGGGGGCCAATGAGCAGTTCTTC. The full variable domain, in which reference TRBV7-2 and TRBJ2-1 provide the parts outside the CDR3, is GAGVSQSPSNKVTEKGKDVELRCDPISGHTALYWYRQSLGQGLEFLIYFQGNSAPDKSGLPSDRFSAERTGGSVSTLTIQRTQQEDSAVYLCASTKRSGGANEQFFGPGTRLTVL.